This T cell receptor beta chain was identified in a study of metastatic and nonmetastatic thyroid tumors (dated by TCRdb to about 2020). Regarding the study in general: Repertoires from peripheral blood and from tumor or nodule tissue samples of malignant and benign thyroid patients were compared.

The receptor library was made with PCR. Instrument used: Illumina HiSeq 4000. High-throughput sequencing was used to profile the TCR beta-chain CDR3 region of each patient. The paper's data handling went like this. CDR3 differences across clinicopathological groups were used to build a classifier for discriminating distant-metastatic papillary thyroid cancer patients. To measure repertoire diversity the researchers used the Shannon index, while the Morisita-Horn index served to gauge how similar the tumor and blood repertoires were. TCRdb reworked the public reads: Q25 trimming with fastp, MiXCR clone assembly, productive beta chains retained. V and J calls and clone size were set by TCRdb, not the authors. Across this sample there are some 23,000 clones, with around 9.9% seen only once. The ten top clones hold 25% to 35% of the sample. No patient had received any treatment before thyroid surgery. The study retrospectively analysed patient clinical samples collected from 2012 to 2018 using T-cell receptor beta sequencing.

Here is what the overall study found, with its caveats: In both blood and tumor samples, malignant tumors were reported to have significantly higher TCR beta diversity than benign nodules.

V and J are trimmed by 5 bases and 6 bases, and the gene matches miss 7 bases of the junction. The CDR3 spans 15 residues, from the cysteine through the phenylalanine. The DNA shown is the 45-base CDR3, in frame from base 1. For CDR1 and CDR2, the germline V gene lists MDHEN and SYDVKM. In its sample, this clone was seen many times. Its antigen is not yet known. Base quality data are lacking; no much larger clone is found one base away. Rearrangement joined TRBV28 to TRBJ2-1, with 10 middle bases fitting TRBD2. This receptor was identified in a female donor with papillary thyroid cancer or a benign thyroid nodule (not recorded which). Some clones in this sample may be carry-over from other donors' samples. The specimen was blood. The CDR3 in this case is CASSLGGLAINEQFF. The nucleotides are TGTGCCAGCAGTCTCGGGGGACTAGCGATCAATGAGCAGTTCTTC.